This TCR beta chain was sequenced for a study of cytomegalovirus exposure and HLA in healthy donors. Looking at the study overall: A subsequent analysis reported that the approximately 120 validation repertoires were produced on the same platform that had also been used for the roughly 670 first-cohort repertoires.

The repertoire was sequenced with immunoSEQ multiplex PCR; TCRdb's copy has only in-frame clones and lacks some. Of 55,000 to 85,000 clones in the sample, approximately 94% were seen once. The CDR3 has 15 residues. CDR1 is LNHDA and CDR2 is SQIVND in the germline V gene (reference sequence). The trim removed 4 bases at V and 5 bases at J, leaving 7 bases unmatched. Details on this clone: Its target is unknown.

The study's findings and limits: The study recorded 150 to 200 TCR beta chains that were cytomegalovirus-associated.

The chain has TRBV19 and TRBJ1-5, with 8 bases matching TRBD1. The sample taken for sequencing was PBMCs. The TCR originated in a woman younger than 35 in good health and CMV-seronegative. The CDR3 nucleotides are TGTGCCAGTAGTAACAAAGGACAGGGACATCAGCCCCAGCATTTT. Its translation is CASSNKGQGHQPQHF.